A selection of T cell receptor beta chains follows, all from one sample in a study of blood T cell repertoires in COVID-19. Sequenced by immunoSEQ multiplex PCR; TCRdb stores in-frame clones only, minus some. The repertoire holds roughly 70,000 clones, with roughly 87% as singletons. The sample consisted of peripheral blood. The receptors originated from a man aged 45-65 years with COVID-19, enrolled during active disease. Both conserved end residues are part of each CDR3. D genes are given only for firm matches. The size entry is marked missing in some rows and otherwise reads once, few, many or a size class.

TRBV18	TRBJ1-2	once	.	TGTGCCAGCTCACCCTCGGGGGGGCGGATGACTTATGGCTACACCTTC	CASSPSGGRMTYGYTF
TRBV4-2	TRBJ2-7	.	TRBD2	TGTGCCAGCAGCCGGAGCGCGGGGCGGGGGGAACCCTACGAGCAGTACTTC	CASSRSAGRGEPYEQYF
TRBV29-1	TRBJ2-3	.	TRBD2	TGCAGCGTTGAAGGAGGACTAGGGACAGATACGCAGTATTTT	CSVEGGLGTDTQYF
TRBV2	TRBJ2-5	once	TRBD2	TGTGCCAGCAGCCTCGCGGGGGGCGAGGTAGAGACCCAGTACTTC	CASSLAGGEVETQYF
TRBV5-1	TRBJ2-2	.	.	TGCGCCAGCAGCTTAAGTTACGAGGATTACACCGGGGAGCTGTTTTTT	CASSLSYEDYTGELFF
TRBV18	TRBJ2-1	.	.	TGTGCCAGCACACCCTCGGGCTACAATGAGCAGTTCTTC	CASTPSGYNEQFF
TRBV5-1	TRBJ2-7	.	TRBD1	TGCGCCAGCAGCTTGGTGCAGACAGGGTATAGGGCCTACGAGCAGTACTTC	CASSLVQTGYRAYEQYF
TRBV7-2	TRBJ1-2	.	TRBD1	TGTGCCAGCAGCGCGGGACAGCTGATAGGCTACACCTTC	CASSAGQLIGYTF
TRBV18	TRBJ1-1	few	TRBD1	TGTGCCAGCTCACCGGGACAGATGAACACTGAAGCTTTCTTT	CASSPGQMNTEAFF
TRBV5-1	TRBJ2-5	.	.	TGCGCCAGCAGCTTGGCCTCCCAAGAGACCCAGTACTTC	CASSLASQETQYF